Presented here are 26 T cell receptor beta chains from one specimen sequenced in a study of chemoradiotherapy in HPV16-positive cancers. Profiled with immunoSEQ multiplex PCR; TCRdb holds only in-frame clones, not every one. This table has over 14,000 clones, 78% appearing once. The specimen was taken from a patient who underwent chemoradiotherapy. The source is a human donor with HPV-associated anogenital cancer.

This chain uses TRBV2 with TRBJ2-7; 8 bases agree with TRBD1. V trimming: 6 bases; J trimming: 2 bases; junction bases outside the gene matches: 3. This CDR3 is built from 13 residues. Germline assignment: CDR1 SNHLY and CDR2 FYNNEI. This CDR3 is CASRRTGPYEQYF. DNA for the CDR3: TGTGCCAGCAGGAGGACAGGGCCCTACGAGCAGTACTTC.

The rearrangement links TRBV9 to TRBJ1-1; 8 nucleotides align to TRBD1. J gave up 8 bases and V 0 bases, and 3 bases lay outside the gene matches. Germline loops: CDR1 SGDLS, CDR2 YYNGEE. This CDR3 has 13 residues. CDR3 amino acids: CASSVGRTGEAFF. CDR3 nucleotide sequence: TGTGCCAGCAGCGTAGGTCGGACAGGGGAAGCTTTCTTT.

Worth noting for this clone: The sample contains more than one DNA sequence encoding this CDR3. This chain joins TRBV6-6 and TRBJ1-5; no clear D gene. Germline V gene sequence: CDR1 MNHNY, CDR2 SVGAGI (reference sequence). The CDR3 spans 14 residues. Between the trimmed V and J ends, which lost 3 bases and 1 base, there was a span of 7 bases. The CDR3: CASSYKASNQPQHF. The DNA of the CDR3 is TGTGCCAGCAGTTATAAGGCCAGCAATCAGCCCCAGCATTTT.

J is TRBJ1-2 and V is TRBV7-3, with D unclear. Germline V lookup: CDR1 SGHTA, CDR2 FQGTGA. V lost 5 bases and J lost 1, with 14 bases in between. CDR3 length: 15 amino acids. The CDR3 loop is CASSNTPTLNYGYTF. The CDR3 DNA is TGTGCCAGCAGCAATACACCGACGCTTAACTATGGCTACACCTTC.

CDR3 loop: CASSLAVGRGHSPLHF. The CDR3 coding sequence is TGTGCCAGCAGCTTAGCCGTGGGGAGGGGGCATTCACCCCTCCACTTT. The gene calls are TRBV7-2 and TRBJ1-6; 7 positions agree with TRBD1. This CDR3 contains 16 residues. V gave up 0 bases and J gave up 8 bases; unmatched junction bases: 7. Per the germline V gene, CDR1 is SGHTA and CDR2 is FQGNSA.

The V call is TRBV2, the J call TRBJ2-1; TRBD2 matches at 7 bases. With V trimmed by 3 bases and J by 4 bases, 6 bases remained unmatched. Germline values: CDR1 SNHLY, CDR2 FYNNEI. This CDR3 is built from 15 residues. The CDR3: CASSDVLAVYNEQFF. CDR3 nucleotide sequence: TGTGCCAGCAGTGACGTCCTAGCGGTTTACAATGAGCAGTTCTTC.

The chain joins TRBV2 to TRBJ1-2; D remains unclear. Trimming stripped 2 bases from V and 2 bases from J, with 6 bases between. CDR1 is SNHLY and CDR2 is FYNNEI in the germline V gene. This CDR3 has 13 residues. CDR3 DNA sequence: TGTGCCAGCAGTGAACAGGAAAACTATGGCTACACCTTC. Translating it yields CASSEQENYGYTF.

J is TRBJ2-7 and V is TRBV9; D is uncertain. V shed 0 bases and J shed 0 bases, with 4 bases lying between them. Germline CDR1 reads SGDLS; CDR2 reads YYNGEE. The CDR3 consists of 13 residues. CDR3: CASSVASSYEQYF. CDR3 coding DNA: TGTGCCAGCAGCGTAGCTAGCTCCTACGAGCAGTACTTC. The variable domain in full, completed from reference TRBV9 and TRBJ2-7, reads DSGVTQTPKHLITATGQRVTLRCSPRSGDLSVYWYQQSLDQGLQFLIQYYNGEERAKGNILERFSAQQFPDLHSELNLSSLELGDSALYFCASSVASSYEQYFGPGTRLTVT.

This chain links TRBV2 with TRBJ1-2, with a tentative D call TRBD1 (5 bases). Trimming left V 6 bases short and J 8 bases short, with 19 bases between. The germline gives CDR1 SNHLY, CDR2 FYNNEI. CDR3 length: 14 amino acids. The CDR3 coding sequence is TGTGCCAGCAGGGGTCCGGGACGTGGAATGGGCTACACCTTC. The encoded protein is CASRGPGRGMGYTF. The whole variable domain, filled in from reference TRBV2 and TRBJ1-2, reads EPEVTQTPSHQVTQMGQEVILRCVPISNHLYFYWYRQILGQKVEFLVSFYNNEISEKSEIFDDQFSVERPDGSNFTLKIRSTKLEDSAMYFCASRGPGRGMGYTFGSGTRLTVV.

The CDR3 nucleotides are TGTGCCAGCAGCTTAGAGGGGTCGGGGCAAGAGACCCAGTACTTC. It codes for CASSLEGSGQETQYF. This sequence joins TRBV11-3 and TRBJ2-5, with TRBD2 as a possible D gene (5 bases). The CDR3 extends over 15 amino acids. Germline V gene data show CDR1 as SGHNT and CDR2 as YENEEA. The V gene lost 0 bases and the J gene lost 2 bases, with 10 bases spanning the gap.

J is TRBJ1-2 and V is TRBV7-2, with TRBD1 as a possible D gene (5 bases). Trimming removed 5 bases at V and 6 bases at J, with 13 bases between. CDR1 and CDR2 (germline): SGHTA, FQGNSA. The CDR3 has 13 residues. CDR3 in DNA: TGTGCCAGCAGCCCCCAGGGAGGGGATGGCTACACCTTC. As protein: CASSPQGGDGYTF.

The chain is built from TRBV5-4 and TRBJ1-3, with TRBD1 as a possible D gene (6 bases). V lost 0 bases, J lost 4 bases, and 14 bases lay in between. This CDR3 is 16 amino acids long. From germline, CDR1 is SGHNT and CDR2 YYREEE (reference sequence). The CDR3 is CASSLGGARWGNTIYF. CDR3 DNA: TGTGCCAGCAGCTTGGGGGGGGCCCGCTGGGGAAACACCATATATTTT.

As to this clone: The junction differs from germline at one of its ends, possibly a read error. The chain combines TRBV14 with TRBJ1-5; D remains unclear. This CDR3 has 9 residues. Germline CDR1 and CDR2: SGHDN and FVKESK. CDR3 coding DNA: TGTGCCAGCAGTCAGCCCCAGCATTTT. Translated, it gives CASSQPQHF.

The chain has TRBV30 and TRBJ2-2, with D maybe TRBD2 (5 bases). Trimming left V 3 bases short and J 5 bases short, with 13 bases between. The CDR3 has 14 amino acids. Per the germline V gene, CDR1 is GTSNPN and CDR2 is SVGIG (reference sequence). CDR3 bases: TGTGCCTGGAGATCGGACGGGATGACCGGGGAGCTGTTTTTT. It yields the protein CAWRSDGMTGELFF.

The chain is built from TRBV10-2 and TRBJ1-2, with 8 bases aligning to TRBD1. The CDR3 covers 14 residues. Trimming cost V 6 bases and J 7 bases; bases outside gene matches: 10. CDR1 WSHSY and CDR2 SAAADI come from the germline V gene. The DNA for the CDR3 is TGCGCCAGCAGCAACACGGACAGGGCGGGTGGCTACACCTTC. This encodes CASSNTDRAGGYTF.

The chain uses TRBV4-1 and TRBJ1-6; no definite D call. The CDR3 contains 15 residues. The germline CDR1 and CDR2 sequences are MGHRA and YSYEKL. Trimming left V 0 bases short and J 10 bases short, with 13 bases between. The CDR3 nucleotides are TGCGCCAGCAGCCAAGATCTCTTATGGGCCTCACCCCTCCACTTT. Translating it yields CASSQDLLWASPLHF.

DNA for the CDR3: TGTGCCAGCAGTTTACTCGTCCCGGGACAGGGGGCTGGCTACACCTTC. Translating gives CASSLLVPGQGAGYTF. V gene TRBV28 combines with J gene TRBJ1-2; 12 positions agree with TRBD1. The germline CDR1 and CDR2 sequences are MDHEN and SYDVKM. V lost 2 bases to trimming and J lost 7 bases; unmatched junction nucleotides: 8. The CDR3 extends over 16 amino acids.

This rearrangement joins TRBV7-6 to TRBJ2-7; 7 nucleotides match TRBD1. After removal of 5 bases from V and 2 bases from J, the junction contained 9 bases not matched to a gene. In germline, CDR1 is SGHVS, CDR2 FNYEAQ. The length of the CDR3 is 15 residues. In DNA, the CDR3 is TGTGCCAGCAGCCTAGGGGTGACAGGGACCTACGAGCAGTACTTC. The encoded protein is CASSLGVTGTYEQYF.

CDR3 in amino acids: CAWVTGGHGYTF. CDR3 nucleotides: TGTGCCTGGGTTACAGGGGGCCACGGCTACACCTTC. This chain joins TRBV30 and TRBJ1-2, with TRBD1 matching over 9 bases. CDR3 length equals 12 residues. Germline CDR1 reads GTSNPN; CDR2 reads SVGIG (reference sequence). The trim removed 5 bases at V and 8 bases at J, leaving 6 bases unmatched. The complete variable domain, with remaining parts taken from reference TRBV30 and TRBJ1-2, reads SQTIHQWPATLVQPVGSPLSLECTVEGTSNPNLYWYRQAAGRGLQLLFYSVGIGQISSEVPQNLSASRPQDRQFILSSKKLLLSDSGFYLCAWVTGGHGYTFGSGTRLTVV.

The chain is built from TRBV10-3 and TRBJ1-1, with no clear D. V was cut by 6 bases and J by 2 bases, with 7 bases left in between. Germline-derived CDR1 and CDR2 are ENHRY and SYGVKD. This CDR3 contains 12 residues. As DNA, the CDR3 is TGTGCCATCAGCAGCGGAAACACTGAAGCTTTCTTT. It is translated as CAISSGNTEAFF.

The chain employs TRBV6-6 and TRBJ1-6, with 8 bases matching TRBD1. With 6 bases clipped from V and 5 bases from J, the junction kept 3 bases outside the gene matches. The length of the CDR3 is 14 residues. CDR1 and CDR2 from the germline V gene are MNHNY and SVGAGI (reference sequence). CDR3: CASRTGEHNSPLHF. DNA of the CDR3: TGTGCCAGCAGGACAGGGGAACATAATTCACCCCTCCACTTT.

The chain combines TRBV5-4 with TRBJ2-7; D may be TRBD2 (6 bases). Trimming left V 7 bases short and J 6 bases short, with 20 bases between. This CDR3 comprises 14 residues. CDR1 is SGHNT and CDR2 is YYREEE in the germline V gene (reference sequence). CDR3 in amino acids: CASGNPGDSSEQYF. In nucleotides, the CDR3 is TGTGCCAGCGGAAATCCGGGAGATAGCTCCGAGCAGTACTTC.

CDR3 loop: CASRSSAQPRETQYF. The CDR3, as DNA: TGTGCCAGCAGATCCTCGGCCCAGCCTCGGGAGACCCAGTACTTC. The chain carries TRBV5-4 and TRBJ2-5; no clear D gene. V lost 5 bases and J 5 bases, leaving 19 bases between the germline ends. The CDR3 runs to 15 residues. CDR1 and CDR2 (germline): SGHNT, YYREEE (reference sequence).

V and J are TRBV4-2 and TRBJ2-2, with D unclear. Germline V gene data show CDR1 as LGHNA and CDR2 as YNFKEQ. CDR3 length equals 15 residues. V was trimmed by 5 bases and J by 5 bases, leaving 15 bases between them. CDR3 protein: CASSGRQAQTGELFF. DNA for the CDR3: TGTGCCAGCAGCGGGCGCCAGGCGCAAACCGGGGAGCTGTTTTTT.

This chain uses TRBV27 with TRBJ1-2; 9 bases map to TRBD1. Germline CDR1 reads MNHEY; CDR2 reads SMNVEV (reference sequence). Trimming took 1 base from V and 6 from J; bases not matched to a gene: 9. This CDR3 comprises 16 residues. The CDR3 protein is CASSLYRGGQGDGYTF. CDR3 DNA: TGTGCCAGCAGTTTATATAGGGGGGGACAGGGCGATGGCTACACCTTC.

The chain couples TRBV28 to TRBJ2-7, with a possible D match to TRBD1 (6 bases). The germline V gene has CDR1 MDHEN and CDR2 SYDVKM. Trimming shortened V by 2 bases and J by 1 base, and 6 bases separated the two germline ends. This CDR3 is 13 amino acids long. The CDR3: CASSLGQSYEQYF. For the CDR3, the DNA is TGTGCCAGCAGTTTAGGACAGTCCTACGAGCAGTACTTC.